The source of this T cell receptor (beta chain) is a study of radiation and T cells in renal cell carcinoma. V gave up 9 bases and J gave up 2 bases, with 13 bases separating them. From germline, CDR1 is WSHSY and CDR2 SAAADI. The CDR3 consists of 13 residues. Produced via immunoSEQ multiplex PCR; TCRdb's table is partial and in-frame only. The data show 140,000 to 150,000 clones, less than 90% seen once. Time point defined: blood 4 weeks post-SBRT, at nephrectomy. Treatment here: 15 Gy SBRT to primary tumor, nephrectomy 4 weeks later. After SBRT, blood was collected at 2 and 4 weeks, plus baseline. The specimen comprised blood, sampled from a patient whose treatment included radiotherapy and nephrectomy. The chain uses TRBV10-2 and TRBJ2-5, with TRBD2 as a possible D gene (6 bases). The receptor was isolated from a woman in her 50s with renal cell carcinoma. CDR3 sequence: CASSWGTQETQYF. DNA for the CDR3: TGCGCCAGTTCGTGGGGGACTCAAGAGACCCAGTACTTC.